The 30 T cell receptor beta chains reported below all come from one sample, sequenced in a study of Ad26.COV2.S vaccination and SARS-CoV-2 variants. Sequencing was performed with immunoSEQ multiplex PCR; in TCRdb, only in-frame clones are kept and a portion is missing. The table has about 350,000 clones, roughly 90% seen once; the top ten hold around 11%. Sample treatment: some 20 received Ad26.COV2.S at low or high dose, single or two shots; a few received placebo; per-sample allocation not given. Sampling was performed 63 days after the first vaccine or placebo injection. The material was peripheral blood, obtained in a trial of Ad26.COV2.S vaccine versus placebo. Every receptor here comes from a person aged 18 to 59 who received the Ad26.COV2.S COVID-19 vaccine or a placebo.

The chain couples TRBV5-4 to TRBJ1-2; TRBD1 agrees at 9 bases. Germline trimming cut 4 bases from V and 4 bases from J; bases unmatched to any gene: 8. The germline CDR1 and CDR2 sequences are SGHNT and YYREEE (reference sequence). The CDR3 contains 15 residues. Here the CDR3 reads CASSAGQGSLYGYTF. Written as DNA, the CDR3 is TGTGCCAGCAGCGCCGGACAGGGGAGTCTCTATGGCTACACCTTC.

The chain couples TRBV11-2 to TRBJ2-5, with D uncertain. The CDR3 length is 16 residues. Germline CDR1 is SGHAT and CDR2 is FQNNGV. The V and J ends lost 3 bases and 5 bases respectively, with 19 bases between them. CDR3 bases: TGTGCCAGCAGCTTCGATGATAAAGTCGGGTGGGAGACCCAGTACTTC. Residues: CASSFDDKVGWETQYF.

The CDR3 DNA sequence: TGTGCCAGCAGCTTTCGGGACAGTTACTACGAGCAGTACTTC. Its translation is CASSFRDSYYEQYF. The gene calls are TRBV5-6 and TRBJ2-7; 7 bases are a match to TRBD1. V gave up 2 bases and J gave up 3 bases; unmatched junction bases: 5. The length of the CDR3 is 14 residues. Per the germline V gene, CDR1 is SGHDT and CDR2 is YYEEEE.

The gene calls are TRBV30 and TRBJ2-7; D may be TRBD1 (6 bases). CDR1 is GTSNPN and CDR2 is SVGIG in the germline V gene (reference sequence). CDR3 size: 12 residues. The V gene lost 5 bases and the J gene lost 10 bases, with 18 bases spanning the gap. CDR3 in DNA: TGTGCCTGGGAGCCCCTAGGGGGACGACAGTACTTC. As protein: CAWEPLGGRQYF.

The J gene is TRBJ2-5, the V gene TRBV5-4; D uncertain. This CDR3 has 13 residues. Trimming shortened V by 3 bases and J by 2 bases, and 8 bases separated the two germline ends. CDR1 is SGHNT and CDR2 is YYREEE in the germline V gene (reference sequence). CDR3 protein: CASSWDPQETQYF. The CDR3 DNA sequence: TGTGCCAGCAGCTGGGATCCGCAAGAGACCCAGTACTTC. Using reference TRBV5-4 and TRBJ2-5 for the parts outside the CDR3, the full variable domain is ETGVTQSPTHLIKTRGQQVTLRCSSQSGHNTVSWYQQALGQGPQFIFQYYREEENGRGNFPPRFSGLQFPNYSSELNVNALELDDSALYLCASSWDPQETQYFGPGTRLLVL.

The table lists this clone with a few counts. The gene calls are TRBV7-9 and TRBJ1-5; a possible D gene is TRBD1 (5 bases). V lost 5 bases to trimming and J lost 4 bases, with 12 bases between them. CDR1 is SEHNR, CDR2 FQNEAQ, per germline (reference sequence). This CDR3 is built from 14 residues. CDR3 in amino acids: CASSRDGSNQPQHF. The CDR3 DNA follows: TGTGCCAGCAGCCGGGACGGCTCAAATCAGCCCCAGCATTTT.

This chain joins TRBV9 and TRBJ2-1; D not certain. V was shortened by 4 bases and J by 10 bases, with 18 bases between the two germline ends. The germline gives CDR1 SGDLS, CDR2 YYNGEE. This CDR3 is built from 14 residues. CDR3 DNA sequence: TGTGCCAGCAGCTTTGCCCGGCCACCCGCGGAGCAGTTCTTC. This encodes CASSFARPPAEQFF. Supplemented by reference TRBV9 and TRBJ2-1, the full variable domain reads DSGVTQTPKHLITATGQRVTLRCSPRSGDLSVYWYQQSLDQGLQFLIQYYNGEERAKGNILERFSAQQFPDLHSELNLSSLELGDSALYFCASSFARPPAEQFFGPGTRLTVL.

The chain carries TRBV14 and TRBJ1-4; 7 bases fit TRBD1. Looked up from germline, CDR1 is SGHDN and CDR2 is FVKESK. The length of the CDR3 is 14 residues. V dropped 4 bases and J dropped 7; count of bases not matched to a gene: 6. The CDR3 coding sequence is TGTGCCAGCAGCCGGACAGGTCCGTTTGAAAAACTGTTTTTT. It translates to CASSRTGPFEKLFF.

This chain links TRBV5-1 with TRBJ2-6; D tentatively reads TRBD1 or TRBD2 (5 bases each). CDR3 size: 15 residues. Per the germline V gene, CDR1 is SGHRS and CDR2 is YFSETQ. V was pared by 4 bases and J by 4 bases, with 12 bases between. CDR3 sequence (DNA): TGCGCCAGCAGCGGTGAGGGGTTCGGGGCCAACGTCCTGACTTTC. Translation: CASSGEGFGANVLTF.

The genes are TRBV3-1 (or the pseudogene TRBV3-2) and TRBJ1-3; D uncertain. Germline CDR1 is LGHDT and CDR2 is YNNKEL (reference sequence). Deletions cut 0 bases from V and 0 bases from J, with 9 bases between. The CDR3 loop spans 16 amino acids. This CDR3 is CASSQDLGISGNTIYF. The CDR3 DNA sequence: TGTGCCAGCAGCCAAGATCTTGGAATCTCTGGAAACACCATATATTTT.

This clone was observed a handful of times. V and J are TRBV30 and TRBJ1-2; D is undetermined. Trimming cost V 0 bases and J 3 bases, with 8 bases left between them. Germline assignment: CDR1 GTSNPN and CDR2 SVGIG (reference sequence). CDR3 length: 13 residues. The CDR3 loop reads CAWSVKGYYGYTF. The DNA of the CDR3 is TGTGCCTGGAGTGTCAAAGGATACTATGGCTACACCTTC.

This chain connects TRBV5-1 to TRBJ2-7, with a weak D call TRBD1 (5 bases). V was shortened by 4 bases and J by 1 base, with 12 bases between the two germline ends. This CDR3 is 14 amino acids long. The germline V gene has CDR1 SGHRS and CDR2 YFSETQ. In nucleotides, the CDR3 is TGCGCCAGCAGCCCGAGGACACCGTCCTACGAGCAGTACTTC. Translated, it gives CASSPRTPSYEQYF.

The chain is built from TRBV5-1 and TRBJ2-7, with 8 bases matching TRBD1. Germline loops: CDR1 SGHRS, CDR2 YFSETQ. The length of the CDR3 is 14 residues. J lost 0 bases, V lost 4 bases, and 3 bases had no gene match. CDR3 in amino acids: CASSQGQDSYEQYF. CDR3 DNA sequence: TGCGCCAGCAGCCAGGGACAGGACTCCTACGAGCAGTACTTC.

This rearrangement joins TRBV7-5 to TRBJ1-1. TRBV7-5 represents a pseudogene. This CDR3 region has 17 residues. In nucleotides, the CDR3 is TGTGTCAGAAGCTTAGGTCGGGACGGTAGCATGAACACTGAAGCTTTCTTT. This codes for CVRSLGRDGSMNTEAFF.

This clone was recorded many times. CDR3 loop: CASSTMDRGGNQPQHF. In nucleotides, the CDR3 is TGTGCCAGCAGCACTATGGACAGGGGGGGCAATCAGCCCCAGCATTTT. V usage is TRBV2 and J usage is TRBJ1-5; 10 nucleotides line up with TRBD1. The CDR3 runs to 16 residues. Germline V gene sequence: CDR1 SNHLY, CDR2 FYNNEI. V was pared by 6 bases and J by 2 bases, with 7 bases of the junction left unmatched.

The CDR3 spells CASGLDWTSSYNEQFF. Written as DNA, the CDR3 is TGTGCTAGTGGTCTCGACTGGACGAGCTCCTACAATGAGCAGTTCTTC. The chain uses TRBV12-5 and TRBJ2-1, with D uncertain. Germline assignment: CDR1 LGHNT and CDR2 FRNRAP. V lost 5 bases to trimming and J lost 0 bases, with 14 bases between them. The CDR3 is made up of 16 amino acids.

CDR3 loop: CASSLVGPGSNQPQHF. The CDR3 DNA follows: TGTGCCAGCAGTTTAGTCGGGCCGGGGAGCAATCAGCCCCAGCATTTT. The chain recombines TRBV27 with TRBJ1-5; no clear D gene. Per the germline V gene, CDR1 is MNHEY and CDR2 is SMNVEV (reference sequence). CDR3 length: 16 amino acids. V was pared by 2 bases and J by 1 base, with 12 bases between.

A remark on this clone: At one boundary the junction diverges from the germline segment, which might be a read error. The genes are TRBV30 and TRBJ1-3; D is undetermined. This CDR3 has 11 amino acids. Germline-derived CDR1 and CDR2 are GTSNPN and SVGIG (reference sequence). The CDR3 sequence is CAWSHGPARNF. Written as DNA, the CDR3 is TGTGCCTGGAGTCATGGGCCAGCGCGGAATTTT.

The rearrangement joins TRBV11-2 to TRBJ2-1; TRBD2 matches 10 bases. The germline V gene encodes CDR1 SGHAT and CDR2 FQNNGV. V was clipped by 5 bases and J by 3 bases; unmatched bases: 7. This CDR3 is built from 16 residues. The CDR3 DNA reads TGTGCCAGCAGCCCGATAGCGGGAGGCGGCTACAATGAGCAGTTCTTC. It encodes CASSPIAGGGYNEQFF.

This clone was found a few times. The V call is TRBV27, the J call TRBJ2-7; tentatively, D is TRBD1 or TRBD2 (5 bases each). This CDR3 is built from 16 residues. Germline lookup yields CDR1 MNHEY and CDR2 SMNVEV (reference sequence). V was trimmed by 4 bases and J by 6 bases, leaving 22 bases between them. The CDR3 DNA follows: TGTGCCAGCAGTTCACCAGGAAGGGGAGTCGGCTCCGAGCAGTACTTC. As protein: CASSSPGRGVGSEQYF.

The chain recombines TRBV7-8 with TRBJ2-4; weak D call: TRBD2 (5 bases). The CDR3 spans 15 residues. Germline assignment: CDR1 SGHVS and CDR2 FQNEAQ. Trimming left V 5 bases short and J 5 bases short, with 16 bases between. The CDR3 sequence: CASSRGERPQNIQYF. The CDR3 DNA reads TGTGCCAGCAGCCGTGGGGAGCGACCCCAAAACATTCAGTACTTC. The whole variable domain, filled in from reference TRBV7-8 and TRBJ2-4, reads GAGVSQSPRYKVAKRGQDVALRCDPISGHVSLFWYQQALGQGPEFLTYFQNEAQLDKSGLPSDRFFAERPEGSVSTLKIQRTQQEDSAVYLCASSRGERPQNIQYFGAGTRLSVL.

The V gene is TRBV2, the J gene TRBJ2-6; TRBD1 is a possible D gene (5 bases). The CDR3 extends over 14 amino acids. From germline, CDR1 is SNHLY and CDR2 FYNNEI. Trimming cost V 8 bases and J 1 base, with 9 bases left between them. CDR3 protein: CASQQGSGANVLTF. DNA of the CDR3: TGTGCCAGCCAGCAGGGATCTGGGGCCAACGTCCTGACTTTC.

V usage is TRBV28 and J usage is TRBJ1-2, with D uncertain. The V end lost 7 bases, the J end lost 3 bases, and 9 bases lay between the germline ends. Germline V gene lookup returns CDR1 MDHEN and CDR2 SYDVKM. The CDR3 is made up of 12 amino acids. Written as DNA, the CDR3 is TGTGCCAGCACCAGAGTGGACTATGGCTACACCTTC. Translated, it gives CASTRVDYGYTF.

J is TRBJ2-7 and V is TRBV5-1; possible D gene TRBD1, 6 bases. The germline gives CDR1 SGHRS, CDR2 YFSETQ. CDR3 length: 14 amino acids. V lost 3 bases to trimming and J lost 3 bases, with 13 bases between them. CDR3 amino acids: CASSSQGYFYEQYF. The DNA for the CDR3 is TGCGCCAGCAGCTCACAGGGTTATTTCTACGAGCAGTACTTC.

V usage is TRBV27 and J usage is TRBJ2-5; TRBD2 agrees at 7 bases. In germline, CDR1 is MNHEY, CDR2 SMNVEV (reference sequence). The CDR3 length is 14 residues. The J segment lost 7 bases and the V segment lost 5 bases, leaving 10 bases of the junction unmatched. The CDR3 nucleotides read TGTGCCAGCAGTCAACGGGGGGACCCGGGGACCCAGTACTTC. This gives the protein CASSQRGDPGTQYF.

The chain joins TRBV5-1 to TRBJ2-3, with a tentative D call TRBD1 (5 bases). The CDR3 is 16 amino acids. V was cut by 2 bases and J by 1 base, with 14 bases left in between. Per germline, CDR1 SGHRS and CDR2 YFSETQ. DNA of the CDR3: TGCGCCAGCAGCTTTTCTGACAGTCTCGGCACAGATACGCAGTATTTT. Translating it yields CASSFSDSLGTDTQYF. Together with reference TRBV5-1 and TRBJ2-3, the CDR3 gives the full variable domain: KAGVTQTPRYLIKTRGQQVTLSCSPISGHRSVSWYQQTPGQGLQFLFEYFSETQRNKGNFPGRFSGRQFSNSRSEMNVSTLELGDSALYLCASSFSDSLGTDTQYFGPGTRLTVL.

Regarding this clone: At one end, the junction sequence differs from germline, possibly due to a read error. V is TRBV18 and J is TRBJ2-1; D is unclear. In germline, CDR1 is KGHSH, CDR2 LQKENI. CDR3 size: 13 residues. This CDR3 is CASSPIGGTERFF. As DNA, the CDR3 is TGTGCCAGCTCACCGATCGGCGGAACCGAGCGGTTCTTC. The whole variable domain, filled in from reference TRBV18 and TRBJ2-1, reads NAGVMQNPRHLVRRRGQEARLRCSPMKGHSHVYWYRQLPEEGLKFMVYLQKENIIDESGMPKERFSAEFPKEGPSILRIQQVVRGDSAAYFCASSPIGGTERFFGPGTRLTVL.

The chain employs TRBV7-9 and TRBJ1-6, with 8 bases aligning to TRBD1. There are 17 residues in the CDR3. The germline V gene has CDR1 SEHNR and CDR2 FQNEAQ (reference sequence). Unmatched junction bases numbered 7, after V lost 6 bases and J lost 0 bases. The CDR3: CASRDRQGYSYNSPLHF. In DNA, the CDR3 is TGTGCCAGCAGGGATAGACAGGGGTACTCCTATAATTCACCCCTCCACTTT.

In this sample, this clone turned up once. The chain uses TRBV12-3 or TRBV12-4 and TRBJ1-1; D remains unclear. With 5 bases removed from V and 5 bases from J, the gap between germline ends came to 12 bases. The CDR3 loop spans 13 amino acids. CDR3 sequence: CASSRAWGTEAFF. In DNA form, the CDR3 reads TGTGCCAGCAGTAGGGCCTGGGGAACTGAAGCTTTCTTT.

The genes are TRBV4-3 and TRBJ2-5, with TRBD2 identical over 9 bases. The germline gives CDR1 LGHNA, CDR2 YSLEER. J lost 1 base, V lost 1 base, and 4 bases had no gene match. This CDR3 region has 16 residues. CDR3 sequence: CASSQGGGRAQETQYF. The CDR3 region has the DNA TGCGCCAGCAGCCAAGGGGGCGGGAGGGCCCAAGAGACCCAGTACTTC.